Following are 16 T cell receptor beta chains from one sample sequenced in a study of blood T cell repertoires in COVID-19. The data were produced by immunoSEQ multiplex PCR, yet TCRdb's version contains in-frame clones alone and is incomplete. The sample carries some 100,000 clones, around four fifths recorded once. The sample consisted of peripheral blood. These receptors originate from a woman between 70 and 85 years old with acute or convalescent COVID-19.

Only one count was recorded for this clone. The chain combines TRBV5-6 with TRBJ2-7; 11 nucleotides align to TRBD1. Trimming cost V 4 bases and J 7 bases; bases outside gene matches: 10. CDR3 length equals 15 residues. The germline gives CDR1 SGHDT, CDR2 YYEEEE. CDR3 DNA: TGTGCCAGCAGCGGAGGGACAGGGGGATTCGGGGAGCAGTACTTC. It codes for CASSGGTGGFGEQYF.

This rearrangement joins TRBV6-5 to TRBJ1-2; 8 nucleotides match TRBD1. The CDR3 has 16 amino acids. Trimming removed 0 bases from V and 5 bases from J; junction bases left unmatched: 8. Germline CDR1 MNHEY, CDR2 SVGAGI. DNA for the CDR3: TGTGCCAGCAGTTACTCACCGGACAGGGTGGGATATGGCTACACCTTC. Protein: CASSYSPDRVGYGYTF.

This sequence joins TRBV5-8 and TRBJ2-3, with D perhaps matching TRBD1 (8 bases). The CDR3 runs 16 residues. CDR1 is SGHTS and CDR2 is YDEGEE in the germline V gene. Trimming cost V 0 bases and J 10 bases, with 21 bases left between them. For the CDR3, the DNA is TGTGCCAGCAGCTTGGACGGACAGGGAGGGACCAGGGCGCAGTATTTT. It specifies CASSLDGQGGTRAQYF.

The chain employs TRBV12-5 and TRBJ2-1; D ambiguous. V shed 1 base and J shed 13 bases, with 14 bases lying between them. The CDR3 extends over 13 amino acids. CDR1 and CDR2 (germline): LGHNT, FRNRAP. DNA for the CDR3: TGTGCTAGTGGTTTGGGAGGATTAACGGAACAGTTCTTC. Its translation: CASGLGGLTEQFF.

This clone was seen only once. The genes are TRBV10-1 and TRBJ1-1; no clear D gene. The V end lost 6 bases, the J end lost 1 base, and 12 bases lay between the germline ends. The CDR3 is 14 amino acids. Germline loops: CDR1 WNHNN, CDR2 SYGVQD (reference sequence). This chain's CDR3 is CASRAGRANTEAFF. CDR3 bases: TGCGCCAGCAGAGCCGGGAGAGCGAACACTGAAGCTTTCTTT.

V gene TRBV12-3 or TRBV12-4 combines with J gene TRBJ1-1; no clear D. The CDR3 runs to 11 residues. V dropped 7 bases and J dropped 10 bases, with 13 bases sitting between them. This CDR3 reads CASTTDLVAFF. Here the CDR3 DNA reads TGTGCCAGCACTACTGATTTAGTAGCTTTCTTT.

There are a few counts of this clone. The chain couples TRBV28 to TRBJ1-2; TRBD1 matches 8 bases. Germline assignment: CDR1 MDHEN and CDR2 SYDVKM. Trimming at V came to 4 bases and at J to 6 bases, leaving 10 bases not matched to a gene. The CDR3 totals 15 residues. The CDR3 DNA reads TGTGCCAGCAGTTCTGCAGGGGGCGGACAGGATGGCTACACCTTC. It translates to CASSSAGGGQDGYTF.

V and J are TRBV5-1 and TRBJ2-1; 13 bases are shared with TRBD2. V dropped 1 base and J dropped 0; count of bases not matched to a gene: 1. Germline CDR1 SGHRS, CDR2 YFSETQ. The CDR3 extends over 17 amino acids. CDR3 DNA: TGCGCCAGCAGCTTGACTAGCGGGGGGGCCTCCTACAATGAGCAGTTCTTC. Amino acid sequence: CASSLTSGGASYNEQFF. The whole variable domain, remainder taken from reference TRBV5-1 and TRBJ2-1, is KAGVTQTPRYLIKTRGQQVTLSCSPISGHRSVSWYQQTPGQGLQFLFEYFSETQRNKGNFPGRFSGRQFSNSRSEMNVSTLELGDSALYLCASSLTSGGASYNEQFFGPGTRLTVL.

The rearrangement joins TRBV28 to TRBJ2-2, with 8 positions matching TRBD2. This CDR3 is 16 amino acids long. Germline loops: CDR1 MDHEN, CDR2 SYDVKM. The ends lost 3 bases at V and 1 base at J; junction bases unmatched: 4. Here the CDR3 DNA reads TGTGCCAGCAGTTTGCATAGCGGGGTGAACACCGGGGAGCTGTTTTTT. It is translated as CASSLHSGVNTGELFF.

The chain links TRBV12-3 or TRBV12-4 to TRBJ1-1, with D hard to call. The CDR3 covers 13 residues. V was clipped by 6 bases and J by 1 base, with 9 bases between them. CDR3 sequence reads: CASRLTPNTEAFF. CDR3 nucleotide sequence: TGTGCCAGCAGACTGACACCGAACACTGAAGCTTTCTTT.

The chain uses TRBV27 and TRBJ2-5; D is perhaps TRBD1 (6 bases). The germline gives CDR1 MNHEY, CDR2 SMNVEV (reference sequence). This CDR3 region has 17 residues. Trimming left V 2 bases short and J 2 bases short, with 18 bases between. DNA for the CDR3: TGTGCCAGCAGTTTAAGGGGGTGGTTGGGGACGCAAGAGACCCAGTACTTC. Its translation: CASSLRGWLGTQETQYF.

The V call is TRBV3-1 (or the pseudogene TRBV3-2), the J call TRBJ2-3; 8 bases fit TRBD2. The CDR3 spans 14 residues. J gave up 5 bases and V 5 bases, and 6 bases lay outside the gene matches. Germline assignment: CDR1 LGHDT and CDR2 YNNKEL (reference sequence). The CDR3 DNA sequence: TGTGCCAGCAGCACCTCGGGGGGGCTAGATACGCAGTATTTT. Translation gives CASSTSGGLDTQYF.

CDR3 sequence reads: CASRGGPDVYEQYF. CDR3 nucleotides: TGTGCCAGCAGGGGGGGACCAGATGTCTACGAGCAGTACTTC. V usage is TRBV5-5 and J usage is TRBJ2-7, with a weak D call TRBD2 (6 bases). The CDR3 covers 14 residues. From germline, CDR1 is SGHKS and CDR2 YYEKEE (reference sequence). Trimming pared 5 bases from V and 3 bases from J, leaving 15 bases between.

The V and J genes are TRBV2 and TRBJ1-1; 7 positions agree with TRBD1. The CDR3 spans 15 residues. V dropped 2 bases and J dropped 3; count of bases not matched to a gene: 6. Germline loops: CDR1 SNHLY, CDR2 FYNNEI. CDR3 coding DNA: TGTGCCAGCAGTGAAACCGGGACAGACTACACTGAAGCTTTCTTT. Amino acid sequence: CASSETGTDYTEAFF.

The chain is built from TRBV6-1 and TRBJ1-2; D gene uncertain. The germline gives CDR1 MNHNS, CDR2 SASEGT. CDR3 length: 14 residues. V was trimmed by 2 bases and J by 4 bases, leaving 11 bases between them. CDR3 in DNA: TGTGCCAGCAGTGAACCCCCCGGGGTCTATGGCTACACCTTC. Translation gives CASSEPPGVYGYTF.

This clone was counted a few times. The V and J genes are TRBV28 and TRBJ2-7; 9 bases are a match to TRBD1. Trimming took 3 bases from V and 9 from J; bases not matched to a gene: 9. Germline V gene data show CDR1 as MDHEN and CDR2 as SYDVKM. The CDR3 has 14 amino acids. CDR3 in amino acids: CASSFRDRVSGQYV. CDR3 DNA: TGTGCCAGCAGTTTCCGGGACAGGGTCTCGGGGCAGTACGTC.